This TCR beta chain was identified in a study of CD8+CD57+ T cells in acquired aplastic anemia. The template used for profiling TCR beta VDJ and CDR3 was genomic DNA. TCRdb re-derived calls from the reads in MiXCR, one entry per CDR3 protein. Here the sample spans around 200,000 distinct CDR3 sequences, less than 75% being singletons. In this sample, this clonotype turned up a few times. What it binds is not known. The patients chosen for sequencing had shown expansion of CD8+CD57+ cells (detected by flow cytometry). In all patients, the disease was severe acquired aplastic anemia. The study's findings and limits: Patients and controls turned out to have approximately 29 CD8+ CDR3 sequences in common.

Per the germline V gene, CDR1 is ENHRY and CDR2 is SYGVKD. J gave up 6 bases and V 0 bases, and 10 bases lay outside the gene matches. The CDR3 extends over 16 amino acids. This clonotype was obtained from a human donor with aplastic anemia. The chain has TRBV10-3 and TRBJ1-2; 7 bases match TRBD1. Sequenced: sorted CD4+, CD8+, or CD8+CD57+ T cells (not recorded which) from PBMCs. Here the CDR3 DNA reads TGTGCCATCAGTGAGTCTTATGCAGGGACAGCTAATGGCTACACCTTC. Encoded protein: CAISESYAGTANGYTF.